The sequence of this T cell receptor (beta chain) was determined in a study of blood T cell repertoires in COVID-19. Across the whole study: Whether acute or convalescent, the COVID-19 samples came from the United States, Italy and Spain. T cells, B-cell-depleted T cells, or PBMCs supplied cDNA or gDNA.

The table came from immunoSEQ multiplex PCR; TCRdb's copy has only in-frame clones and leaves some out. The sample yields about 200,000 clones, more than 85% seen once. With 5 bases clipped from V and 6 bases from J, the junction kept 6 bases outside the gene matches. The CDR3 is 13 amino acids. Germline CDR1 and CDR2: SGHAT and FQNNGV. This clone was observed a few times. Specimen: peripheral blood. This TCR derives from a man aged 55 to 69 with acute or convalescent COVID-19. The chain links TRBV11-2 to TRBJ1-2; 7 bases line up with TRBD1. CDR3: CASSPDRVHGYTF. The CDR3 DNA is TGTGCCAGCAGCCCCGACAGGGTCCATGGCTACACCTTC.